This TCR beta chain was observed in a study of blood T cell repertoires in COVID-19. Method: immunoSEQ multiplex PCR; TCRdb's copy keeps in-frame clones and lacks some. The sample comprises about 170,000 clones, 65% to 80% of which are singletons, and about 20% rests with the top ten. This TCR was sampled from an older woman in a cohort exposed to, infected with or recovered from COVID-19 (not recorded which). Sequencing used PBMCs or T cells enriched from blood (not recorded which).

CDR3 residues: CAISPGRGQGLSGANVLTF. CDR3 nucleotides: TGTGCCATCAGCCCTGGGAGGGGACAGGGACTCTCTGGGGCCAACGTCCTGACTTTC. The chain combines TRBV10-3 with TRBJ2-6; TRBD1 matches at 9 bases. This CDR3 is built from 19 residues. The germline V gene encodes CDR1 ENHRY and CDR2 SYGVKD. J was trimmed by 0 bases and V by 6 bases; bases with no gene match: 12.